What follows describes a single T cell receptor (beta chain). The sample belongs to a study of siplizumab effects on memory and regulatory T cells. V lost 2 bases and J 10 bases, leaving 16 bases between the germline ends. The CDR3 loop spans 14 amino acids. Germline loops: CDR1 MDHEN, CDR2 SYDVKM. Some clones are missing from TCRdb's copy, which holds only in-frame ones; the method was immunoSEQ multiplex PCR. The sample holds about 87,000 clones; 85% to 90% are singletons and the top ten take about 15%. The J gene is TRBJ2-3, the V gene TRBV28; D is unresolved. The sequencing input was CD4+ T cells sorted from blood. This clonotype originated in a human donor in good health. CDR3 in amino acids: CASSLISDHGPQYF. CDR3 sequence (DNA): TGTGCCAGCAGTTTAATTTCCGACCACGGGCCGCAGTATTTT.